This T cell receptor (beta chain) was sequenced in a study of PD-1 blockade in classical Hodgkin lymphoma. Relapse after autologous stem cell transplantation occurred in every patient, and brentuximab vedotin exposure varied. The patients, who had relapsed/refractory classical Hodgkin lymphoma, achieved best responses of complete response, partial response or progressive disease. Germline CDR1 SGHRS, CDR2 YFSETQ. Trimming removed 4 bases from V and 0 bases from J, with 15 bases in between. This CDR3 comprises 16 residues. Profiled with immunoSEQ multiplex PCR; TCRdb holds only in-frame clones, not every one. This sample carries 53,000 or so clones, more than 65% of them seen once, and the ten largest clones take 15% to 20%.

Sequences were derived from peripheral blood mononuclear cells (PBMCs), sampled at baseline. The chain combines TRBV5-1 with TRBJ2-3, with no clear D. The receptor's source is a human donor with classical Hodgkin lymphoma. CDR3 sequence reads: CASSLTARTSTDTQYF. CDR3 nucleotides: TGCGCCAGCAGCCTGACGGCGCGAACTAGCACAGATACGCAGTATTTT.